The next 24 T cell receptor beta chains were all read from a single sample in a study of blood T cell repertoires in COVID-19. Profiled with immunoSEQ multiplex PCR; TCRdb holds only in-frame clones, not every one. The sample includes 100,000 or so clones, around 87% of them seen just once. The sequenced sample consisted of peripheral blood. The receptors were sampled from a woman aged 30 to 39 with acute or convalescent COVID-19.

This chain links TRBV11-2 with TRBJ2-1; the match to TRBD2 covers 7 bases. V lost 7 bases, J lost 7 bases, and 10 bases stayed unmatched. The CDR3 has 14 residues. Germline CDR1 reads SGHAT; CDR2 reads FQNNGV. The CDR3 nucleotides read TGTGCCAGCACCGGGGGGTCCCTTGGGAATGAGCAGTTCTTC. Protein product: CASTGGSLGNEQFF.

The CDR3 DNA follows: TGTGCCAGCAGTTACAAGGCAGGGGCTAATTTAGAAGGCTACACCTTC. It yields the protein CASSYKAGANLEGYTF. The chain couples TRBV6-5 to TRBJ1-2; weak D call: TRBD1 (6 bases). Germline V gives CDR1 MNHEY, CDR2 SVGAGI. The CDR3 covers 16 residues. Trimming left V 2 bases short and J 8 bases short, with 21 bases between.

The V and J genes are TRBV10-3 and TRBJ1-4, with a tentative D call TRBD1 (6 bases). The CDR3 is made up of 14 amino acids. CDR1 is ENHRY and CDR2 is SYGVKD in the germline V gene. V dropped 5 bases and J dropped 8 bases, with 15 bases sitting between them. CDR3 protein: CAISPAGAEEKLFF. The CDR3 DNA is TGTGCCATCAGTCCAGCAGGGGCCGAGGAAAAACTGTTTTTT.

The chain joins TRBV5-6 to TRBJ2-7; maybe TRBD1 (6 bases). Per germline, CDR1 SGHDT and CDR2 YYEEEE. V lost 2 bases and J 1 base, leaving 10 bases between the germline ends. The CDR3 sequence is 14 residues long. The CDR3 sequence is CASSFGQGSYEQYF. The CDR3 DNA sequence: TGTGCCAGCAGCTTCGGTCAGGGGTCCTACGAGCAGTACTTC.

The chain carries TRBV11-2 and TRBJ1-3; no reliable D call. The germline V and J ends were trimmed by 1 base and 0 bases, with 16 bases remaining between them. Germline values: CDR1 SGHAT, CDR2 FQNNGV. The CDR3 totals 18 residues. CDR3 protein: CASSLVTFRLLSGNTIYF. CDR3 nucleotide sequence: TGTGCCAGCAGCTTAGTCACTTTCAGGCTCCTCTCTGGAAACACCATATATTTT.

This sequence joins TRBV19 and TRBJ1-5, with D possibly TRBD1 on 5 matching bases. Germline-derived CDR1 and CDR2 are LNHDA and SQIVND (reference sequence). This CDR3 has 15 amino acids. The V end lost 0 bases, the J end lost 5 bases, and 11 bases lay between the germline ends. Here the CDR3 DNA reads TGTGCCAGTAGTATAGAGGGCAGGGATTATCAGCCCCAGCATTTT. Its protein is CASSIEGRDYQPQHF. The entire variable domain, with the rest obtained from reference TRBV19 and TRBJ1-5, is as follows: DGGITQSPKYLFRKEGQNVTLSCEQNLNHDAMYWYRQDPGQGLRLIYYSQIVNDFQKGDIAEGYSVSREKKESFPLTVTSAQKNPTAFYLCASSIEGRDYQPQHFGDGTRLSIL.

CDR3 loop: CASSRQGTGELFF. The CDR3 DNA reads as TGTGCCAGCAGCAGACAGGGGACCGGGGAGCTGTTTTTT. The chain links TRBV5-4 to TRBJ2-2; 8 positions match TRBD1. V was pared by 4 bases and J by 5 bases, with 1 base of the junction left unmatched. The CDR3 has 13 residues. Germline lookup yields CDR1 SGHNT and CDR2 YYREEE (reference sequence).

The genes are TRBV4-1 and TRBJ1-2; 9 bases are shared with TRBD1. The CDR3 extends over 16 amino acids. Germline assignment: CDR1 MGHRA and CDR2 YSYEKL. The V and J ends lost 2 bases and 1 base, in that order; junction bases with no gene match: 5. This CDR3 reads CASSQTQGALNYGYTF. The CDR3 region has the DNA TGCGCCAGCAGCCAAACACAGGGGGCTCTTAACTATGGCTACACCTTC.

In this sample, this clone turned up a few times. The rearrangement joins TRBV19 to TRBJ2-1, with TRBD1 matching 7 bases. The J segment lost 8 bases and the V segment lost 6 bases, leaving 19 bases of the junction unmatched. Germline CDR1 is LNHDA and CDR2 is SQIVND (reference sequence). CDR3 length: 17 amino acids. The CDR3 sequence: CASSAAWTGRGRDEQFF. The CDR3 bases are TGTGCCAGTAGCGCCGCCTGGACAGGCAGGGGCCGGGATGAGCAGTTCTTC.

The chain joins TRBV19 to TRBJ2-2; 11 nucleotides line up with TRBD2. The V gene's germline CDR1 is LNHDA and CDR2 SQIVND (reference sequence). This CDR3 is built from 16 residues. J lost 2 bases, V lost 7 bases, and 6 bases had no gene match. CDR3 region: CASKRLAGTNTGELFF. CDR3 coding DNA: TGTGCCAGTAAAAGACTAGCGGGGACAAACACCGGGGAGCTGTTTTTT.

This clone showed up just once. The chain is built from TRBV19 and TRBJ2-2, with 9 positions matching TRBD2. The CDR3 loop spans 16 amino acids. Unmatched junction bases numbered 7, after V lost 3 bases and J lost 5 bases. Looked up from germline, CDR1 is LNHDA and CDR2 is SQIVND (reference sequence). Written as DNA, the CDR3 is TGTGCCAGTAGTATTAGCAGCGGGGGGCCTACCGGGGAGCTGTTTTTT. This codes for CASSISSGGPTGELFF.

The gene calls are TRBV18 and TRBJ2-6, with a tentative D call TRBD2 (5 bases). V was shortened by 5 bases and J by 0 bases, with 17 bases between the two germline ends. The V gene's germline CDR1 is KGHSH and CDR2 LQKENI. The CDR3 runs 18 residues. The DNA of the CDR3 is TGTGCCAGCTCATTACTGGGCAGGAGGAGCTCTGGGGCCAACGTCCTGACTTTC. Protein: CASSLLGRRSSGANVLTF.

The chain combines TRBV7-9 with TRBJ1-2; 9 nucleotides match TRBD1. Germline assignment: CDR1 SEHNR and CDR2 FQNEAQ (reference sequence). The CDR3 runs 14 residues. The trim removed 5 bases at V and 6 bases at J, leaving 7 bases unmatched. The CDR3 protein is CASSLTGGAHGYTF. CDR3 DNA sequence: TGTGCCAGCAGCCTTACAGGGGGCGCCCATGGCTACACCTTC. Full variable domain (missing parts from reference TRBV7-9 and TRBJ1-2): DTGVSQNPRHKITKRGQNVTFRCDPISEHNRLYWYRQTLGQGPEFLTYFQNEAQLEKSRLLSDRFSAERPKGSFSTLEIQRTEQGDSAMYLCASSLTGGAHGYTFGSGTRLTVV.

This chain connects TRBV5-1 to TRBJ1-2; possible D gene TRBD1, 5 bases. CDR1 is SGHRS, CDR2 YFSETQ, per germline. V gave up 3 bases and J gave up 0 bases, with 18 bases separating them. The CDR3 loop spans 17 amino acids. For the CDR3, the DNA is TGCGCCAGCAGCTGGGGTACAGGTACAACACCTAACTATGGCTACACCTTC. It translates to CASSWGTGTTPNYGYTF.

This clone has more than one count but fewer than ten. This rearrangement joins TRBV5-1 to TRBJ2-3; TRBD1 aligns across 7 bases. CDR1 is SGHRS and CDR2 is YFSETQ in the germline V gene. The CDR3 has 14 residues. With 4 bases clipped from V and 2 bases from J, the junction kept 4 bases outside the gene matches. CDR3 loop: CASSRDRLTDTQYF. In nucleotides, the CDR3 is TGCGCCAGCAGCCGGGACAGACTCACAGATACGCAGTATTTT.

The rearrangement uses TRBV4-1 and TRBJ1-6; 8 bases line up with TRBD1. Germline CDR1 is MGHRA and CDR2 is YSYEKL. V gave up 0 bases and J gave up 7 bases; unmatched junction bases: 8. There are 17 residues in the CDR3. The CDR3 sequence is CASSQDSRGLENSPLHF. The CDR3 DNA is TGCGCCAGCAGCCAAGATTCCAGGGGGCTGGAGAATTCACCCCTCCACTTT.

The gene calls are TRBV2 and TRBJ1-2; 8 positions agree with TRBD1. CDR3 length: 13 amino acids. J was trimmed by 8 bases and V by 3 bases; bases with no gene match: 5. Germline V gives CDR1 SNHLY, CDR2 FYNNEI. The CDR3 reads CASSEVTGEGYTF. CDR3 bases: TGTGCCAGCAGTGAGGTGACAGGGGAAGGCTACACCTTC.

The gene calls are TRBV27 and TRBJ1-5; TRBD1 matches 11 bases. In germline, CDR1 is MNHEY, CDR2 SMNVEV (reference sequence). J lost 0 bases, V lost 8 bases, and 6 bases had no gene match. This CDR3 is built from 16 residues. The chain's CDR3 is CASRDRGTYSNQPQHF. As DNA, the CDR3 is TGTGCCAGCCGGGACAGGGGGACCTATAGCAATCAGCCCCAGCATTTT.

Here the CDR3 reads CASSPGSLGNTIYF. CDR3 DNA: TGTGCCAGCAGCCCCGGGAGTTTAGGAAACACCATATATTTT. The chain couples TRBV5-8 to TRBJ1-3, with D hard to call. Trimming left V 4 bases short and J 4 bases short, with 12 bases between. This CDR3 is built from 14 residues. In germline, CDR1 is SGHTS, CDR2 YDEGEE.

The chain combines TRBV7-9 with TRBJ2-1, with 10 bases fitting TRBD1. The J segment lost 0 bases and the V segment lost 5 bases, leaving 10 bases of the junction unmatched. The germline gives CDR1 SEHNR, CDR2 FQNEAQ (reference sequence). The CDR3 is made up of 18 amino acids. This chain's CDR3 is CASSQPTGGRGSYNEQFF. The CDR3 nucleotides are TGTGCCAGCAGCCAACCGACAGGGGGCAGGGGCTCCTACAATGAGCAGTTCTTC. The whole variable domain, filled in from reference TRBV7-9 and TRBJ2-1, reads DTGVSQNPRHKITKRGQNVTFRCDPISEHNRLYWYRQTLGQGPEFLTYFQNEAQLEKSRLLSDRFSAERPKGSFSTLEIQRTEQGDSAMYLCASSQPTGGRGSYNEQFFGPGTRLTVL.

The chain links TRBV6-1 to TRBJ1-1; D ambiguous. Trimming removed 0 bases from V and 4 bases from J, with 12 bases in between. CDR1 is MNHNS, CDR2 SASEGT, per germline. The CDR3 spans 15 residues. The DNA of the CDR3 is TGTGCCAGCAGTGAAGCACGGAGAGGAGCCACTGAAGCTTTCTTT. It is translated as CASSEARRGATEAFF.

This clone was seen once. The DNA of the CDR3 is TGTGCCAGCAGCCCGCGAATAGCGGGGGGTGGTGAGCAGTTCTTC. This sequence encodes CASSPRIAGGGEQFF. The V and J genes are TRBV7-9 and TRBJ2-1; TRBD2 agrees at 10 bases. Trimming took 5 bases from V and 9 from J; bases not matched to a gene: 10. The CDR3 is 15 amino acids. Germline loops: CDR1 SEHNR, CDR2 FQNEAQ (reference sequence). Drawing the rest from reference TRBV7-9 and TRBJ2-1, the complete variable domain is DTGVSQNPRHKITKRGQNVTFRCDPISEHNRLYWYRQTLGQGPEFLTYFQNEAQLEKSRLLSDRFSAERPKGSFSTLEIQRTEQGDSAMYLCASSPRIAGGGEQFFGPGTRLTVL.

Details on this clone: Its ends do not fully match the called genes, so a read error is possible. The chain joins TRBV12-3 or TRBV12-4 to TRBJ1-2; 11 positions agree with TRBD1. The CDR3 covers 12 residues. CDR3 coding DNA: TGTGCCAGCAGTTCTGGACAGGGGGCGGCCCTCTTC. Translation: CASSSGQGAALF.

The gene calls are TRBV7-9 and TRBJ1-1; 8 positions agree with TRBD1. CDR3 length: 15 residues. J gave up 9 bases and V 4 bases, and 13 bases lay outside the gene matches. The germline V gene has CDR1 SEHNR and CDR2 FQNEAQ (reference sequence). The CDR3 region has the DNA TGTGCCAGCAGCTCAGCGGGCCAGGGGGCTCCGAAAGCTTTCTTT. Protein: CASSSAGQGAPKAFF.